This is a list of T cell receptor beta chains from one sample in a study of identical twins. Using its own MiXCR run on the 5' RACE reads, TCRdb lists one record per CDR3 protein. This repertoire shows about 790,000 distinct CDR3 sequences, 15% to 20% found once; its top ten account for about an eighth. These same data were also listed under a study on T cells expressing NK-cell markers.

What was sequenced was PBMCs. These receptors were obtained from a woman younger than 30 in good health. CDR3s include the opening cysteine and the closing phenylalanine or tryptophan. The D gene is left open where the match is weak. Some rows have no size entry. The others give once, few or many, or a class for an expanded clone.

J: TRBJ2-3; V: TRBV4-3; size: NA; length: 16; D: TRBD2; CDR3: CASSQDLRSQSGAQYF; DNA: TGCGCCAGCAGCCAAGATTTGCGAAGCCAAAGCGGGGCACAGTATTTT
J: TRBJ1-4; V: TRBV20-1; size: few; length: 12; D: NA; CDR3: CSARDWDEKLFF; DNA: TGCAGTGCGAGGGACTGGGATGAAAAACTGTTTTTT
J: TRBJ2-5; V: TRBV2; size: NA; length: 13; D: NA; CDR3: CASTGPRGETQYF; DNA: TGTGCCAGCACCGGACCGAGGGGGGAGACCCAGTACTTC
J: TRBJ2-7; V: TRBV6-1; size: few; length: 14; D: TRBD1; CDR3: CASTRDRGTYEQYF; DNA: TGTGCCAGCACCCGGGACAGGGGCACCTACGAGCAGTACTTC
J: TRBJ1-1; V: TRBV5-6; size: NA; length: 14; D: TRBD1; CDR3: CASRRQGMGGLAFF; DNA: TGTGCCAGCAGGCGACAGGGGATGGGGGGTTTAGCTTTCTTT
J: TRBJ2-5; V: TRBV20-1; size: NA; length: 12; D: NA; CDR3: CSASRVQETQYF; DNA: TGCAGTGCTTCCAGGGTCCAAGAGACCCAGTACTTC
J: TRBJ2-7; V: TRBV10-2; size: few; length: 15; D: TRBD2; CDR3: CASSERTSGKYEQYF; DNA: TGCGCCAGCAGTGAAAGGACTAGCGGGAAATACGAGCAGTACTTC
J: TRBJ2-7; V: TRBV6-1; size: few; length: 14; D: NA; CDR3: CASTASGRAHEQYF; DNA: TGTGCCAGCACCGCCTCGGGTAGGGCCCACGAGCAGTACTTC
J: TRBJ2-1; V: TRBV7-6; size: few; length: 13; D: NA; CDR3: CASSRSPGNEQFF; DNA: TGTGCCAGCAGCCGCAGTCCGGGCAATGAGCAGTTCTTC
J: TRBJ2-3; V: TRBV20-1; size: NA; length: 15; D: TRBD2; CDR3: CSARITLAGTDTQYF; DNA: TGCAGTGCTAGAATCACCCTAGCGGGGACAGATACGCAGTATTTT
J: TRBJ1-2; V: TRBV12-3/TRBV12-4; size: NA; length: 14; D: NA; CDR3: CASSLMGGSYGYTF; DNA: TGTGCCAGCAGTTTAATGGGGGGTTCTTATGGCTACACCTTC
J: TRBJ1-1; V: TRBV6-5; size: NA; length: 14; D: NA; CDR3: CASSYSGQLTEAFF; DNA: TGTGCCAGCAGTTACTCCGGACAGCTCACTGAAGCTTTCTTT
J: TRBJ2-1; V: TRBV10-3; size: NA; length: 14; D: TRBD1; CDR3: CAISEGRDRGEQFF; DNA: TGTGCCATCAGTGAGGGCCGGGACAGGGGTGAGCAGTTCTTC
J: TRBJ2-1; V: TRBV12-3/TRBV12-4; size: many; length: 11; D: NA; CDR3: CASSSGATRFF; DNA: TGTGCCAGCAGTTCGGGGGCGACGAGGTTCTTC
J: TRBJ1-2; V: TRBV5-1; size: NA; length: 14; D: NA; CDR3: CASSLRTERDGYTF; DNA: TGCGCCAGCAGCCTACGGACAGAACGAGATGGCTACACCTTC
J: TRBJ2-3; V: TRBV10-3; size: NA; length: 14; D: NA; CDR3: CAIGLRRGGDTQYF; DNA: TGTGCCATCGGCCTTCGGAGGGGCGGAGATACGCAGTATTTT
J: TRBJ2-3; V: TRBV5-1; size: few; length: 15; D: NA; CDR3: CASSLPDWAPDTQYF; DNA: TGCGCCAGCAGCTTGCCCGACTGGGCCCCAGATACGCAGTATTTT
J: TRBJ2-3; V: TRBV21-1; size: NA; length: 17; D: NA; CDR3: CASSKVATGGFTDTQYF; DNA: TGTGCCAGCAGCAAAGTGGCGACGGGGGGTTTCACAGATACGCAGTATTTT
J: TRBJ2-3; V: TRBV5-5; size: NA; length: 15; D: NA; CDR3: CASRKAASSTDTQYF; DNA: TGTGCCAGCAGAAAAGCGGCCTCTAGCACAGATACGCAGTATTTT
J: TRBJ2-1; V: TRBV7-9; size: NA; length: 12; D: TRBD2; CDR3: CASKRGGNEQFF; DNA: TGTGCCAGCAAGCGGGGCGGCAATGAGCAGTTCTTC
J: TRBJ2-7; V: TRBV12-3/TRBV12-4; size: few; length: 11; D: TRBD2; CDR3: CATGLAGEQYF; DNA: TGTGCCACCGGACTAGCGGGCGAGCAGTACTTC
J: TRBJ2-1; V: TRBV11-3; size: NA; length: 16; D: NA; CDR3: CASSLNWGRDVNEQFF; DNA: TGTGCCAGCAGCCTCAATTGGGGGCGGGATGTCAATGAGCAGTTCTTC
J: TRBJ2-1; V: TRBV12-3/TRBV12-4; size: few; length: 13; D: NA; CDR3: CASSLKSYNEQFF; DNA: TGTGCCAGCAGTTTAAAGTCCTACAATGAGCAGTTCTTC
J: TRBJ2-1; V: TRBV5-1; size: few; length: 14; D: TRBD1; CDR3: CASSSRQGSNEQFF; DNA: TGCGCCAGCAGCTCACGACAGGGGAGTAATGAGCAGTTCTTC
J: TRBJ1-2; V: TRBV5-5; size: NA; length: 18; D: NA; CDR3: CASSLDSFPGLTMGGYTF; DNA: TGTGCCAGCAGCTTGGATTCTTTTCCGGGACTCACAATGGGGGGCTACACCTTC
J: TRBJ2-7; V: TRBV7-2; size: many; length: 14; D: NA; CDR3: CASSSSYSSYEQYF; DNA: TGTGCCAGCAGCTCGTCCTACAGCTCCTACGAGCAGTACTTC
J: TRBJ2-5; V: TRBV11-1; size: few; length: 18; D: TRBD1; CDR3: CASSLARTGANQQETQYF; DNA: TGTGCCAGCAGCTTAGCCCGGACAGGCGCTAATCAGCAAGAGACCCAGTACTTC